This T cell receptor beta chain was sequenced in a study of T cell responses to AZD1222 COVID-19 vaccine (dated by TCRdb to the early 2020s). Context from the whole study: AZD1222 recipients with second doses at about 4 weeks or about 12 weeks were pooled, because spike-specific TCR depth and breadth did not differ between schedules. TCR sequencing was performed for more than 230 trial participants, of whom around 200 were given two doses of AZD1222 and about 25 were given two doses of MenACWY control vaccine. Enrollment into the trials was organized by age into subgroups of 18-55, 56-69 and 70-plus years, and those subgroups contained roughly 160, 29 and 62 TCR-sequenced participants, respectively. Broader findings and caveats from the paper: Conclusions about previously exposed vaccinees are limited, since just five or six AZD1222 recipients were seropositive for SARS-CoV-2 at baseline. In the small 56-69-year group, the increase in depth fell short of significance, most likely because of low power. Participants were mostly white British and included more females than males, and it was suggested by the authors that clonal diversity may have been underestimated. Nearly half of unique spike-specific TCRs reportedly recognized epitopes outside regions mutated in the B.1.351 and B.1.1.7 variants. The whole spike protein was spanned by vaccine-associated CD4 TCRs, and dominant responses were seen in regions 160-218 and 743-854. No day 14 peak-response samples were available, so repertoires were characterized only after the peak T cell response. Spike-specific TCR breadth and depth rose significantly after two AZD1222 doses compared with day 0 and with MenACWY recipients.

The CDR3 regions of human TCRbeta chains were analyzed by immunosequencing. In the authors' own workflow: TCRs in the repertoires were matched against a reference library of SARS-CoV-2-specific TCRs that had been generated with the MIRA antigen-specificity platform. Breadth meant the fraction of unique TCRs that were SARS-CoV-2-associated, whereas depth meant the fraction of total T cells that were SARS-CoV-2-associated. Each spike-specific TCR was assigned to its reactive spike region and to a CD4 or CD8 class using the MIRA data. Log10-transformed breadth and depth values were compared by one-way ANOVA with Sidak's multiple comparisons tests. TCRdb re-hosts the immuneACCESS table, in-frame sequences only. Its copies lack some clones; in the studies checked, an unresolved V gene accounts for under half of them, and the cause for the rest is not known. The V and J calls and the clone size are those of that table, but D and trimming were determined from the DNA. The sample includes more than 100,000 clones, with around 90% observed a single time. The ten largest clones capture 1.2% of the sample.

Taken with the paper, the label for time point translates to: baseline before first vaccination. Samples from vaccinated people were obtained from the UK trials COV001 and COV002, which included a single-blind randomized controlled phase 2/3 trial of AZD1222 (ChAdOx1 nCoV-19) in healthy adults. Trial participant PBMC samples were collected at day 0 and day 28 after the second dose for TCRbeta chain sequencing. Points on this clone: Its recognized antigen is unknown. No clone much larger than this one lies a single base away; base qualities are absent.

V loses 3 bases of germline sequence and J loses 2 bases, and the interval between the two ends is 13 bases. From a lookup of the germline V gene (reference sequence), CDR1 and CDR2 are LNHDA and SQIVND. The CDR3 sequence holds 15 residues, the cysteine and phenylalanine included. The CDR3 DNA has 45 bases and is translated from base 1. This specimen was peripheral blood, taken on day 0 of AZD1222 vaccination. In this chain, TRBV19 is recombined with TRBJ1-1; the D gene cannot be resolved reliably. This TCR was recovered from an adult in good health. The nucleotide sequence reads TGTGCCAGTAGTATCTTGGGCAGACCTAACACTGAAGCTTTCTTT. The resulting protein is CASSILGRPNTEAFF.